The 24 T cell receptor beta chains below all came from one sample that was sequenced in a study of CD4 T cells in relation to SARS-CoV-2 and coronaviruses. TCRdb keeps only in-frame clones here, not all; method: immunoSEQ multiplex PCR. The sample gives about 25,000 clones, 76% of which show up once; less than 25% is in the top ten. Before the COVID-19 pandemic, during about 2011-2019, CD4+ T cells were taken from unexposed donors. The cells were cultured for 9 to 11 days before CD4+ T cells were isolated. Antigens of these TCRs are unknown. Specimen: CD4+ T cells from PBMCs, cultured in vitro. The receptors shown here come from a human donor in good health.

J is TRBJ1-1 and V is TRBV29-1; D is unclear. The V gene's germline CDR1 is SQVTM and CDR2 ANQGSEA. The CDR3 is 15 amino acids. Trimming removed 0 bases from V and 0 bases from J, with 11 bases in between. The DNA for the CDR3 is TGCAGCGTTGAAGATGATCAAGGGCTGAACACTGAAGCTTTCTTT. It specifies CSVEDDQGLNTEAFF.

The chain links TRBV7-2 to TRBJ1-1; D gene uncertain. The CDR3 extends over 16 amino acids. Trimming took off 2 bases at V and 1 base at J, with 14 bases between the two ends. CDR1 and CDR2 (germline): SGHTA, FQGNSA. CDR3 nucleotide sequence: TGTGCCAGCAGCTTATTCACCGCCGTAGGGAACACTGAAGCTTTCTTT. Translated: CASSLFTAVGNTEAFF.

The chain's CDR3 is CASSLLENTQYF. For the CDR3, the DNA is TGTGCCAGCAGCTTACTAGAAAATACGCAGTATTTT. The rearrangement joins TRBV5-8 to TRBJ2-3; possible D gene TRBD2, 5 bases. Deletions cut 2 bases from V and 7 bases from J, with 8 bases between. The CDR3 is 12 amino acids. Germline V gene sequence: CDR1 SGHTS, CDR2 YDEGEE.

The CDR3 region has the DNA TGTGCCAGCAGTTTTGGAGAAAACTATGGCTACACCTTC. Translated, it gives CASSFGENYGYTF. This chain joins TRBV12-3 or TRBV12-4 and TRBJ1-2; D call uncertain. The CDR3 sequence is 13 residues long. The V gene lost 3 bases and the J gene lost 2 bases, with 7 bases spanning the gap.

The chain carries TRBV2 and TRBJ2-3, with D perhaps TRBD1 (6 bases). V was cut by 6 bases and J by 0 bases, with 13 bases left in between. The CDR3 is 15 amino acids. The germline V gene encodes CDR1 SNHLY and CDR2 FYNNEI. CDR3 DNA: TGTGCCAGCAGCGCGACAGGACTTAGCACAGATACGCAGTATTTT. Its translation: CASSATGLSTDTQYF. The full variable domain, rest sourced from reference TRBV2 and TRBJ2-3, is EPEVTQTPSHQVTQMGQEVILRCVPISNHLYFYWYRQILGQKVEFLVSFYNNEISEKSEIFDDQFSVERPDGSNFTLKIRSTKLEDSAMYFCASSATGLSTDTQYFGPGTRLTVL.

J is TRBJ2-3 and V is TRBV19; 14 positions agree with TRBD2. Trimming removed 5 bases from V and 3 bases from J; junction bases left unmatched: 4. The CDR3 has 16 residues. CDR1 and CDR2 (germline): LNHDA, SQIVND (reference sequence). CDR3 amino acids: CASSLGLAGETDTQYF. The DNA for the CDR3 is TGTGCCAGTAGTTTGGGACTAGCGGGAGAGACAGATACGCAGTATTTT.

This chain connects TRBV18 to TRBJ2-5; TRBD2 matches at 8 bases. Trimming at V came to 1 base and at J to 5 bases, leaving 15 bases not matched to a gene. The CDR3 totals 18 residues. From germline, CDR1 is KGHSH and CDR2 LQKENI. The DNA for the CDR3 is TGTGCCAGCTCACCACGGTTTATTAGCGGGGTTGAGACGGAGACCCAGTACTTC. It yields the protein CASSPRFISGVETETQYF.

J is TRBJ1-2 and V is TRBV30; 7 positions match TRBD1. Germline V gene sequence: CDR1 GTSNPN, CDR2 SVGIG (reference sequence). With 5 bases clipped from V and 2 bases from J, the junction kept 2 bases outside the gene matches. The CDR3 has 12 amino acids. The CDR3: CAWETGNYGYTF. CDR3 nucleotides: TGTGCCTGGGAGACAGGGAACTATGGCTACACCTTC.

The chain uses TRBV9 and TRBJ2-7; 10 positions match TRBD2. With 0 bases clipped from V and 4 bases from J, the junction kept 4 bases outside the gene matches. The CDR3 runs to 15 residues. Per the germline V gene, CDR1 is SGDLS and CDR2 is YYNGEE. The CDR3, as DNA: TGTGCCAGCAGCGTAGCTCCGGGACTAGCGTACGAGCAGTACTTC. Amino acid sequence: CASSVAPGLAYEQYF.

J is TRBJ2-2 and V is TRBV27, with TRBD2 matching over 14 bases. CDR1 is MNHEY, CDR2 SMNVEV, per germline (reference sequence). V lost 3 bases, J lost 6 bases, and 0 bases stayed unmatched. The CDR3 extends over 15 amino acids. The CDR3 sequence is CASSLTSGRAGELFF. The CDR3 DNA follows: TGTGCCAGCAGTTTGACTAGCGGGAGGGCCGGGGAGCTGTTTTTT.

This clone was recorded a few times. The CDR3 is CASSLGRSYGYTF. The CDR3 DNA follows: TGTGCCAGCAGTTTAGGTCGGAGCTATGGCTACACCTTC. The chain carries TRBV27 and TRBJ1-2, with D uncertain. V lost 2 bases and J lost 4, with 8 bases in between. CDR1 and CDR2 from the germline V gene are MNHEY and SMNVEV (reference sequence). The CDR3 loop spans 13 amino acids.

V gene TRBV6-5 combines with J gene TRBJ1-2; D not resolved. V lost 5 bases to trimming and J lost 8 bases, with 18 bases between them. CDR1 and CDR2 from the germline V gene are MNHEY and SVGAGI. CDR3 length: 14 amino acids. CDR3 residues: CASSLLISAGGYTF. DNA for the CDR3: TGTGCCAGCAGTCTACTCATTAGTGCCGGAGGCTACACCTTC.

This clone has only a few counts. The chain is built from TRBV3-1 (or the pseudogene TRBV3-2) and TRBJ1-1, with D unclear. Trimming removed 0 bases from V and 7 bases from J, with 15 bases in between. This CDR3 contains 15 residues. Germline-derived CDR1 and CDR2 are LGHDT and YNNKEL (reference sequence). The CDR3 coding sequence is TGTGCCAGCAGCCAAGATCTTTTTAAGGGTGATGAAGCTTTCTTT. Its protein product is CASSQDLFKGDEAFF.

This clone has just one count. The genes are TRBV5-4 and TRBJ1-1, with D unresolved. V was trimmed by 1 base and J by 1 base, leaving 8 bases between them. CDR1 and CDR2 (germline): SGHNT, YYREEE (reference sequence). The CDR3 length is 14 residues. The CDR3 sequence is CASSLTASNTEAFF. The CDR3 DNA reads TGTGCCAGCAGCTTGACAGCTTCGAACACTGAAGCTTTCTTT.

The rearrangement joins TRBV30 to TRBJ1-5; 7 positions agree with TRBD1. This CDR3 is 15 amino acids long. The junction had 7 bases not matched to a gene; V was cut back by 3 bases and J by 2 bases. Germline V gives CDR1 GTSNPN, CDR2 SVGIG (reference sequence). The CDR3 DNA reads TGTGCCTGGAGGGCCAGGACAGGCCGCAATCAGCCCCAGCATTTT. Translated, it gives CAWRARTGRNQPQHF.

The CDR3 is CASRLAGGLNTGELFF. The CDR3 region has the DNA TGTGCCAGCAGACTAGCGGGGGGCCTGAACACCGGGGAGCTGTTTTTT. This rearrangement joins TRBV19 to TRBJ2-2, with 13 bases identical to TRBD2. J was trimmed by 1 base and V by 9 bases; bases with no gene match: 5. The CDR3 runs 16 residues. Germline V gene lookup returns CDR1 LNHDA and CDR2 SQIVND (reference sequence).

The chain couples TRBV6-2 or TRBV6-3 to TRBJ1-3; unclear D gene. The CDR3 is 16 residues long. Trimming shortened V by 5 bases and J by 0 bases, and 14 bases separated the two germline ends. Germline V lookup: CDR1 MNHEY, CDR2 SVGEGT. Written as DNA, the CDR3 is TGTGCCAGCAGTACCAATCCGGCGGGCTCTGGAAACACCATATATTTT. Its protein is CASSTNPAGSGNTIYF.

CDR3 loop: CASSTQGGKGNIQYF. The CDR3 DNA reads TGTGCCAGTAGTACCCAGGGAGGGAAAGGAAACATTCAGTACTTC. V is TRBV19 and J is TRBJ2-4; TRBD2 matches 7 bases. The CDR3 consists of 15 residues. J lost 6 bases, V lost 4 bases, and 9 bases had no gene match. CDR1 LNHDA and CDR2 SQIVND come from the germline V gene (reference sequence).

The V call is TRBV5-4, the J call TRBJ2-6; 9 bases are shared with TRBD1. V lost 2 bases to trimming and J lost 0 bases; unmatched junction nucleotides: 6. This CDR3 spans 18 amino acids. CDR1 is SGHNT, CDR2 YYREEE, per germline (reference sequence). The CDR3 region has the DNA TGTGCCAGCAGCTTACAGGGGGCAAGGAGCTCTGGGGCCAACGTCCTGACTTTC. This translates into CASSLQGARSSGANVLTF.

DNA of the CDR3: TGTGCCAGCAGGGTTTACAGGGGTGGAAAAGAGACCCAGTACTTC. Protein sequence: CASRVYRGGKETQYF. The chain employs TRBV27 and TRBJ2-5; 7 bases are shared with TRBD1. The CDR3 spans 15 residues. The germline V gene has CDR1 MNHEY and CDR2 SMNVEV (reference sequence). V trimming: 6 bases; J trimming: 3 bases; junction bases outside the gene matches: 10.

V is TRBV19 and J is TRBJ2-2, with D tentatively TRBD1 or TRBD2 (5 bases each). The CDR3 loop spans 16 amino acids. Germline V gene lookup returns CDR1 LNHDA and CDR2 SQIVND (reference sequence). V shed 3 bases and J shed 1 base, with 12 bases lying between them. The CDR3 nucleotides are TGTGCCAGTAGTATTGGTGGGGGAATGAACACCGGGGAGCTGTTTTTT. It specifies CASSIGGGMNTGELFF.

The chain employs TRBV6-5 and TRBJ1-1; the D gene is possibly TRBD1 (5 bases). The CDR3 totals 13 residues. V was shortened by 2 bases and J by 3 bases, with 7 bases between the two germline ends. The germline V gene has CDR1 MNHEY and CDR2 SVGAGI. CDR3 coding DNA: TGTGCCAGCAGTTACGGGGGTTACACTGAAGCTTTCTTT. Encoded protein: CASSYGGYTEAFF.

V and J are TRBV10-3 and TRBJ1-3; D is perhaps TRBD1 (5 bases). Germline V gene data show CDR1 as ENHRY and CDR2 as SYGVKD. The CDR3 runs to 16 residues. Deletions cut 8 bases from V and 0 bases from J, with 17 bases between. CDR3 nucleotide sequence: TGTGCCATCGGTACATCGACGGGACTCTCTGGAAACACCATATATTTT. Translating it yields CAIGTSTGLSGNTIYF.

The chain employs TRBV4-1 and TRBJ2-3; 8 bases agree with TRBD2. The junction had 6 bases not matched to a gene; V was cut back by 3 bases and J by 1 base. The CDR3 totals 16 residues. Germline V lookup: CDR1 MGHRA, CDR2 YSYEKL. The DNA of the CDR3 is TGCGCCAGCAGCCACACGAGCGGGGGCCGCACAGATACGCAGTATTTT. Translated, it gives CASSHTSGGRTDTQYF.